A single sample is the source of the 10 T cell receptor beta chains below, sequenced in a study of control samples from healthy donors and cancer patients. Sequencing used immunoSEQ multiplex PCR; TCRdb keeps in-frame clones, though not all of them. Of 170,000 or so clones listed, roughly 94% are singletons. Sample: blood. The receptors were gathered from a woman in her late teens or twenties in good health.

The chain links TRBV10-2 to TRBJ2-5; D call uncertain. Germline V gene lookup returns CDR1 WSHSY and CDR2 SAAADI. The V and J ends lost 5 bases and 5 bases respectively, with 6 bases between them. The CDR3 has 11 residues. CDR3 in amino acids: CASSLGETQYF. CDR3 coding DNA: TGCGCCAGCAGTTTGGGGGAGACCCAGTACTTC.

The chain uses TRBV9 and TRBJ2-7; the D gene is possibly TRBD1 (6 bases). The V and J ends lost 4 bases and 0 bases respectively, with 8 bases between them. Germline V gene sequence: CDR1 SGDLS, CDR2 YYNGEE. The CDR3 loop spans 13 amino acids. The chain's CDR3 is CASSTGSSYEQYF. In nucleotides, the CDR3 is TGTGCCAGCAGCACAGGGAGCTCCTACGAGCAGTACTTC.

The chain carries TRBV2 and TRBJ2-1, with a tentative D call TRBD2 (6 bases). Between the trimmed V and J ends, which lost 4 bases and 6 bases, there was a span of 10 bases. Germline V gene lookup returns CDR1 SNHLY and CDR2 FYNNEI. There are 13 residues in the CDR3. DNA for the CDR3: TGTGCCAGCAGTGTGACCGGGGGCAATGAGCAGTTCTTC. As protein: CASSVTGGNEQFF.

The V and J genes are TRBV11-2 and TRBJ1-2, with D uncertain. Trimming cost V 6 bases and J 3 bases, with 8 bases left between them. The CDR3 extends over 12 amino acids. From germline, CDR1 is SGHAT and CDR2 FQNNGV. The CDR3 protein is CASRRADYGYTF. In DNA, the CDR3 is TGTGCCAGCAGAAGGGCAGACTATGGCTACACCTTC. Full variable domain (missing parts from reference TRBV11-2 and TRBJ1-2): EAGVAQSPRYKIIEKRQSVAFWCNPISGHATLYWYQQILGQGPKLLIQFQNNGVVDDSQLPKDRFSAERLKGVDSTLKIQPAKLEDSAVYLCASRRADYGYTFGSGTRLTVV.

The chain employs TRBV6-6 and TRBJ1-4; weak D call: TRBD1 (5 bases). V lost 2 bases and J lost 1, with 5 bases in between. Germline CDR1 and CDR2: MNHNY and SVGAGI (reference sequence). The length of the CDR3 is 14 residues. The CDR3 DNA reads TGTGCCAGCAGTTACGGGGGAACTAATGAAAAACTGTTTTTT. This gives the protein CASSYGGTNEKLFF.

This chain connects TRBV24-1 to TRBJ2-2, with D uncertain. Deletions cut 5 bases from V and 2 bases from J, with 2 bases between. In germline, CDR1 is KGHDR, CDR2 SFDVKD. The CDR3 consists of 12 residues. DNA of the CDR3: TGTGCCACCAGTGGCAACACCGGGGAGCTGTTTTTT. Translating it yields CATSGNTGELFF.

V gene TRBV29-1 combines with J gene TRBJ2-5; D possibly corresponds to TRBD1 (5 bases). V was shortened by 6 bases and J by 2 bases, with 16 bases between the two germline ends. The germline V gene has CDR1 SQVTM and CDR2 ANQGSEA. There are 14 residues in the CDR3. The CDR3 region has the DNA TGCAGCGTCATTAGCCCGACAGCACAAGAGACCCAGTACTTC. Encoded protein: CSVISPTAQETQYF.

A few counts support this clone. In DNA, the CDR3 is TGTGCCAGCAGCTTAACAGAGAGGGACTATGGCTACACCTTC. Its protein product is CASSLTERDYGYTF. The rearrangement joins TRBV11-1 to TRBJ1-2, with no clear D. The V end lost 2 bases, the J end lost 3 bases, and 10 bases lay between the germline ends. The CDR3 sequence is 14 residues long. CDR1 is SGHAT, CDR2 FQDESV, per germline (reference sequence).

The chain joins TRBV19 to TRBJ2-1, with 8 nucleotides matching TRBD1. Trimming cost V 7 bases and J 7 bases; bases outside gene matches: 9. The CDR3 contains 14 residues. Germline CDR1 and CDR2: LNHDA and SQIVND (reference sequence). CDR3 nucleotide sequence: TGTGCCAGTACCTCTAGGGACAGGTCTAATGAGCAGTTCTTC. It specifies CASTSRDRSNEQFF.

V gene TRBV11-3 combines with J gene TRBJ1-1; unclear D gene. Trimming cost V 5 bases and J 0 bases, with 19 bases left between them. The CDR3 sequence is 17 residues long. Per germline, CDR1 SGHNT and CDR2 YENEEA. The CDR3 nucleotides are TGTGCCAGCAGCGCCGACCACCTAGGTTCGATGAACACTGAAGCTTTCTTT. Protein product: CASSADHLGSMNTEAFF.